A selection of T cell receptor beta chains follows, all from one sample in a study of cytomegalovirus exposure and HLA in healthy donors. Only in-frame clones appear in the TCRdb table, and some are missing; sequencing was by immunoSEQ multiplex PCR. This sample has 130,000 or so clones; around 66% occur once, and the top ten carry 6.5%. The sequencing input was PBMCs. The receptors come from a woman aged 55 to 70 in good health and CMV-seronegative. CDR3s include the opening cysteine and the closing phenylalanine or tryptophan. A D gene is named only where the DNA matches it firmly. Clone size, where shown, is once, few, many, or a class for clones that have expanded.

>-|TRBV29-1|TRBD2|TRBJ2-1
CSAPSGRAAGEQFF
TGCAGCGCCCCTAGCGGGAGGGCCGCCGGTGAGCAGTTCTTC
>-|TRBV25-1|-|TRBJ1-6
CASGQRDSPLHF
TGTGCCAGCGGCCAGAGGGATTCACCCCTCCACTTT
>-|TRBV19|-|TRBJ2-1
CASSVRRGGSYNEQFF
TGTGCCAGTAGTGTCCGGAGGGGGGGCTCCTACAATGAGCAGTTCTTC
>-|TRBV7-3|-|TRBJ2-5
CASSLNYKETQYF
TGTGCCAGCAGCTTAAACTATAAAGAGACCCAGTACTTC
>-|TRBV19|-|TRBJ1-2
CATRGGSGYTF
TGTGCCACGCGAGGGGGAAGTGGCTACACCTTC
>-|TRBV5-1|TRBD2|TRBJ2-1
CASRVVAGMEEQFF
TGCGCCAGCAGAGTGGTAGCGGGAATGGAGGAGCAGTTCTTC
>few|TRBV6-5|-|TRBJ2-2
CASSSLGGASGELFF
TGTGCCAGCAGTTCCCTGGGGGGGGCCTCGGGGGAGCTGTTTTTT
>once|TRBV5-1|TRBD2|TRBJ2-1
CASSPSRTSGIGNEQFF
TGCGCCAGCAGCCCATCTCGGACTAGCGGGATTGGCAATGAGCAGTTCTTC
>-|TRBV6-6|-|TRBJ2-2
CASTQQVLTGELFF
TGTGCCAGCACCCAACAGGTTCTCACCGGGGAGCTGTTTTTT
>-|TRBV7-9|TRBD1|TRBJ1-1
CASSFRTGAHGEAFF
TGTGCCAGCAGCTTCCGGACAGGGGCTCATGGTGAAGCTTTCTTT
>few|TRBV19|-|TRBJ1-6
CATGQSGNSPLHF
TGTGCCACCGGACAGTCAGGAAATTCACCCCTCCACTTT
>-|TRBV14|-|TRBJ2-3
CASSPKVAQGKDTQYF
TGTGCCAGCAGCCCGAAAGTGGCCCAGGGGAAAGATACGCAGTATTTT
>few|TRBV23-1|-|TRBJ1-6
CASSYQGIPYNSPLHF
TGCGCCAGCAGCTACCAGGGGATTCCTTATAATTCACCCCTCCACTTT
>few|TRBV19|-|TRBJ2-7
CASSISSGEGYEQYF
TGTGCCAGTAGTATATCGTCGGGAGAAGGCTACGAGCAGTACTTC
>-|TRBV5-1|TRBD2|TRBJ2-4
CASSRGSGRAFRVSYF
TGCGCCAGCAGCCGCGGAAGCGGGAGGGCCTTTCGTGTTTCGTACTTC
>-|TRBV11-2|TRBD1|TRBJ2-2
CASRLGQGNTGELFF
TGTGCCAGCAGGCTCGGACAGGGCAACACCGGGGAGCTGTTTTTT
>-|TRBV7-8|TRBD1|TRBJ1-2
CASSQPPRQGKIYGYTF
TGTGCCAGCAGCCAACCCCCCCGACAGGGGAAAATCTATGGCTACACCTTC
>-|TRBV5-1|-|TRBJ2-7
CASSLMATGAGEQYF
TGCGCCAGCAGCTTGATGGCCACAGGTGCCGGAGAGCAGTACTTC
>-|TRBV5-1|TRBD1|TRBJ1-3
CASSLEGQLRNTIYF
TGCGCCAGCAGCTTGGAGGGACAGCTCCGAAACACCATATATTTT
>-|TRBV21-1|-|TRBJ2-7
CASSKGSLAGEWDEQYF
TGTGCCAGCAGCAAAGGGTCACTAGCGGGAGAATGGGACGAGCAGTACTTC
>-|TRBV11-1|TRBD1|TRBJ2-1
CASRSTGDWYNEQFF
TGTGCCAGCAGATCTACAGGGGATTGGTACAATGAGCAGTTCTTC
>-|TRBV7-8|-|TRBJ1-5
CASSLTQRQPQHF
TGTGCCAGCAGCTTGACTCAGCGTCAGCCCCAGCATTTT
>-|TRBV7-9|-|TRBJ1-2
CASSSGSYGYTF
TGTGCCAGCAGCTCAGGGTCGTATGGCTACACCTTC
>-|TRBV29-1|-|TRBJ2-1
CSGVQAYNEQFF
TGCAGCGGAGTTCAGGCATACAATGAGCAGTTCTTC
>-|TRBV7-9|TRBD1|TRBJ2-6
CASSFRGPTGANVLTF
TGTGCCAGCAGCTTCAGGGGGCCCACTGGGGCCAACGTCCTGACTTTC
>-|TRBV6-5|-|TRBJ2-5
CASSKGAYQETQYF
TGTGCCAGCAGTAAAGGGGCGTACCAAGAGACCCAGTACTTC
>-|TRBV5-1|-|TRBJ1-2
CASSLRPGDYGYTF
TGCGCCAGCAGCTTGCGGCCAGGGGACTATGGCTACACCTTC
>-|TRBV5-8|-|TRBJ1-4
CASSSSGRPNEKLFF
TGTGCCAGCAGCTCCTCGGGGAGACCCAATGAAAAACTGTTTTTT
>few|TRBV9|-|TRBJ2-7
CASSVATSFGEQYF
TGTGCCAGCAGCGTAGCTACTAGTTTCGGCGAGCAGTACTTC
>once|TRBV9|TRBD1|TRBJ1-2
CASSPSVDRGFNNYGYTF
TGTGCCAGCAGCCCCTCCGTGGACAGGGGCTTTAATAACTATGGCTACACCTTC
>once|TRBV6-1|TRBD1|TRBJ2-7
CASRNSGQGSYEQYF
TGTGCCAGCAGGAACTCGGGACAGGGGTCCTACGAGCAGTACTTC
>-|TRBV27|TRBD1|TRBJ1-2
CASSRQGALNGYTF
TGTGCCAGCAGCCGACAGGGGGCGTTGAATGGCTACACCTTC
>few|TRBV5-1|TRBD1|TRBJ1-1
CASSLTGGNTEAFF
TGCGCCAGCAGCCTAACAGGGGGGAACACTGAAGCTTTCTTT
>-|TRBV27|-|TRBJ1-1
CASSGGGGNTEAFF
TGTGCCAGCAGTGGGGGAGGGGGGAACACTGAAGCTTTCTTT
>-|TRBV29-1|TRBD2|TRBJ2-1
CSVEVGLAGAFQQTSSYNEQFF
TGCAGCGTTGAAGTAGGACTAGCGGGAGCTTTCCAACAGACGAGCTCCTACAATGAGCAGTTCTTC
>-|TRBV5-1|TRBD1|TRBJ1-4
CASGIQGANEKLFF
TGCGCCAGCGGCATTCAGGGGGCGAATGAAAAACTGTTTTTT
>-|TRBV4-2|TRBD1|TRBJ1-4
CASSQTQGGEKLFF
TGTGCCAGCAGCCAGACCCAGGGGGGCGAAAAACTGTTTTTT
>-|TRBV19|TRBD1|TRBJ1-2
CASSLSGTVYGYTF
TGTGCCAGTTCGCTTTCGGGGACAGTATATGGCTACACCTTC
>-|TRBV5-8|TRBD2|TRBJ2-7
CASSLRRGRPSYEQYF
TGTGCCAGCAGCTTGCGGCGCGGGAGGCCCTCCTACGAGCAGTACTTC
>-|TRBV7-8|-|TRBJ2-7
CASSTGSGEQYF
TGTGCCAGCAGCACAGGATCTGGGGAGCAGTACTTC
>-|TRBV6-1|-|TRBJ1-2
CASSEFRVANYGYTF
TGTGCCAGCAGTGAATTCAGGGTAGCTAACTATGGCTACACCTTC
>-|TRBV27|-|TRBJ2-7
CASSPSLGGIIYEQYF
TGTGCCAGCAGCCCGTCGTTGGGCGGGATAATCTACGAGCAGTACTTC
>-|TRBV18|-|TRBJ1-5
CASSPDLEERKSNQPQHF
TGTGCCAGCTCACCAGATTTGGAGGAGCGTAAGAGCAATCAGCCCCAGCATTTT
>-|TRBV9|TRBD2|TRBJ2-3
CASSVTAGGLTDTQYF
TGTGCCAGCAGCGTCACAGCGGGGGGACTCACAGATACGCAGTATTTT
>once|TRBV28|TRBD2|TRBJ2-1
CASSPGTSGVYNEQFF
TGTGCCAGCAGTCCGGGGACTAGCGGGGTATACAATGAGCAGTTCTTC
>-|TRBV5-1|TRBD1|TRBJ2-1
CASSTRTGGGNNEQFF
TGCGCCAGCAGCACCCGGACAGGGGGCGGGAACAATGAGCAGTTCTTC
>-|TRBV14|-|TRBJ2-7
CASSQGYRRGDRDYEQYF
TGTGCCAGCAGCCAAGGCTACCGGCGGGGGGACAGAGATTACGAGCAGTACTTC
>-|TRBV28|-|TRBJ1-1
CASSPPSGYVGEAFF
TGTGCCAGCAGTCCACCCTCGGGATACGTAGGAGAAGCTTTCTTT
>-|TRBV5-1|TRBD1|TRBJ1-2
CASSLGQGRHYGYTF
TGCGCCAGCAGCTTGGGACAGGGAAGGCACTATGGCTACACCTTC
>many|TRBV5-1|TRBD1|TRBJ2-2
CASSLVPLGQVNTGELFF
TGCGCCAGCAGCTTGGTACCTCTTGGACAGGTGAACACCGGGGAGCTGTTTTTT
>-|TRBV5-1|TRBD1|TRBJ2-5
CASSLYGTGQETQYF
TGCGCCAGCAGCTTGTATGGGACAGGGCAAGAGACCCAGTACTTC
>-|TRBV7-3|TRBD2|TRBJ2-3
CASSTSGASTDTQYF
TGTGCCAGCAGCACTAGCGGGGCTAGCACAGATACGCAGTATTTT
>few|TRBV9|-|TRBJ2-3
CASSVGGAGLTDTQYF
TGTGCCAGCAGCGTAGGAGGGGCGGGGTTGACAGATACGCAGTATTTT